Sequencing of this T cell receptor (beta chain) was carried out in a study of blood T cells in healthy people across ages. The second PCR ran about 6 to 12 cycles with a sample-barcoded 5' primer and J-beta primers. Each CDR3 protein gets one entry after TCRdb re-called the 5' RACE reads with MiXCR. The profile shows around 2 million distinct CDR3 sequences, 39% of them singletons. The CDR3 has 15 amino acids. Germline assignment: CDR1 LGHNA and CDR2 YNFKEQ. The V end lost 4 bases, the J end lost 8 bases, and 18 bases lay between the germline ends. The source of this sequence is a human donor in good health. The chain links TRBV4-2 to TRBJ2-1; perhaps TRBD1 as D (5 bases). The sequencing sample was made of blood. This CDR3 reads CASSRYFATDYEQFF. As DNA, the CDR3 is TGTGCCAGCAGCCGATATTTTGCGACAGATTATGAGCAGTTCTTC.